The rows below give T cell receptor beta chains drawn from one sample of a study of T cell responses to AZD1222 COVID-19 vaccine. The table came from immunoSEQ multiplex PCR; TCRdb's copy has only in-frame clones and leaves some out. The data contain 150,000 to 180,000 clones, 88% of them singletons. The specimen was peripheral blood, collected on day 0 of AZD1222 vaccination. The receptors here all came from an adult in good health. Both conserved end residues are part of each CDR3. A D gene is named only where the DNA matches it firmly. Where a row states a size, it is once, few, many or the class of an expanded clone; other rows omit it.

few	TRBV20-1	TRBJ1-6	NA	TGCAGTGCTAGTCGACTTTTCCAAGGCTCCTATAATTCACCCCTCCACTTT	CSASRLFQGSYNSPLHF
NA	TRBV6-2/TRBV6-3	TRBJ2-1	NA	TGTGCCAGCAGTCAAAATTATGAGCAGTTCTTC	CASSQNYEQFF
few	TRBV6-5	TRBJ2-1	TRBD1	TGTGCCAGCGATAGGGGACAGGGGGCCAATGAGCAGTTCTTC	CASDRGQGANEQFF
NA	TRBV11-2	TRBJ2-5	NA	TGTGCCAGCAGCTTCGGGGGGCGGGAGACCCAGTACTTC	CASSFGGRETQYF
NA	TRBV3-1/TRBV3-2	TRBJ2-4	TRBD2	TGTGCCAGCAGCCAAGACTCCGGGGGGGGAACCAAAAACATTCAGTACTTC	CASSQDSGGGTKNIQYF
NA	TRBV10-3	TRBJ1-2	TRBD1	TGTGCCATCAGTGAGTCGGGACAGGGGGCTAGAGCCTACACCTTC	CAISESGQGARAYTF
NA	TRBV5-1	TRBJ2-7	NA	TGCGCCAGCAGCTTGGACTCTGGTCTGACCTACGAGCAGTACTTC	CASSLDSGLTYEQYF
NA	TRBV29-1	TRBJ2-7	TRBD1	TGCAGCGTTGGACAGGGACACGAGCAGTACTTC	CSVGQGHEQYF
NA	TRBV5-4	TRBJ1-2	NA	TGTGCCAGCAGCTGGGGGCAGGGCCCCTACTATGGCTACACCTTC	CASSWGQGPYYGYTF
NA	TRBV27	TRBJ1-4	NA	TGTGCCAGCAGTTTAAAATTTTTCGACGATGAAAAACTGTTTTTT	CASSLKFFDDEKLFF
NA	TRBV4-3	TRBJ1-3	NA	TGCGCCAGCAGCCAAGTACCAGGGGATTCTCGCACCTCTGGAAACACCATATATTTT	CASSQVPGDSRTSGNTIYF
NA	TRBV11-3	TRBJ2-1	NA	TGTGCCAGCAGCTTATCCTCAGGAGCCTTCAATGAGCAGTTCTTC	CASSLSSGAFNEQFF
NA	TRBV10-1	TRBJ1-4	TRBD1	TGCGCCAGCAGCCTTCCCAGGGACAGGGGGCGGTTCGACCCGAAAAAACTGTTTTTT	CASSLPRDRGRFDPKKLFF
NA	TRBV7-8	TRBJ2-7	TRBD1	TGTGCCAGCACCTTGAAACGACCGGGACAGGGGAGCTCCTACGAGCAGTACTTC	CASTLKRPGQGSSYEQYF